The TCR beta chain under discussion was sequenced for a study of cytomegalovirus exposure and HLA in healthy donors. PCR amplification relied on 60 Vbeta primers (plus 13 Jbeta primers). Clones were read by immunoSEQ multiplex PCR, and TCRdb kept only the in-frame ones, dropping some. The sample lists around 88,000 clones; 78% were seen once. V gave up 7 bases and J gave up 0 bases, with 15 bases separating them. Germline V CDR1 and CDR2: SGHRS, YFSETQ. CDR3 length equals 15 residues. This clone was counted a few times. V gene TRBV5-1 combines with J gene TRBJ2-3; the D gene is possibly TRBD2 (5 bases). The material sequenced was PBMCs. The clonotype comes from a woman between 35 and 50 years old in good health and CMV-seropositive. The CDR3 sequence is CASRPAESSTDTQYF. CDR3 in DNA: TGCGCCAGCCGCCCAGCGGAATCTAGCACAGATACGCAGTATTTT.